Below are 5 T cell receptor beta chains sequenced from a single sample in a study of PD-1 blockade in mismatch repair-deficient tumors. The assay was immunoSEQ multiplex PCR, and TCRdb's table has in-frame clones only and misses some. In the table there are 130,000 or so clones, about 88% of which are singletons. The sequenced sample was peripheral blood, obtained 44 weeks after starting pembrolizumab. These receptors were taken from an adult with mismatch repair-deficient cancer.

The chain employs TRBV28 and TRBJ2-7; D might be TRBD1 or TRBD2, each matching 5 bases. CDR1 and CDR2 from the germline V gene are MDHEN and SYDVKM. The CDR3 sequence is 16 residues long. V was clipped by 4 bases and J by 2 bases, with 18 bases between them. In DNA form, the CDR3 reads TGTGCCAGCAGTTCTCCTCTTCCGGGACCAGCCTACGAGCAGTACTTC. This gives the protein CASSSPLPGPAYEQYF. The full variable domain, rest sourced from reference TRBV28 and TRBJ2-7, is DVKVTQSSRYLVKRTGEKVFLECVQDMDHENMFWYRQDPGLGLRLIYFSYDVKMKEKGDIPEGYSVSREKKERFSLILESASTNQTSMYLCASSSPLPGPAYEQYFGPGTRLTVT.

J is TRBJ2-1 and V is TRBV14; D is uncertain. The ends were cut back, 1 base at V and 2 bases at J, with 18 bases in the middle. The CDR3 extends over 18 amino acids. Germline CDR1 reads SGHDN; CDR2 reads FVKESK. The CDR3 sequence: CASSQVFRLTRTYNEQFF. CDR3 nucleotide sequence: TGTGCCAGCAGCCAAGTCTTTCGGCTTACAAGGACCTACAATGAGCAGTTCTTC.

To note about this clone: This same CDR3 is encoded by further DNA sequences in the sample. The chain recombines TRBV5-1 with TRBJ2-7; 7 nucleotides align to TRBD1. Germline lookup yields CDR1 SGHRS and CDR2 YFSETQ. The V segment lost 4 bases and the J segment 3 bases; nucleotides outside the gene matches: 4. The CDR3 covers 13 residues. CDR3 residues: CASSLRTGYEQYF. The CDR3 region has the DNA TGCGCCAGCAGCCTACGGACAGGCTACGAGCAGTACTTC.

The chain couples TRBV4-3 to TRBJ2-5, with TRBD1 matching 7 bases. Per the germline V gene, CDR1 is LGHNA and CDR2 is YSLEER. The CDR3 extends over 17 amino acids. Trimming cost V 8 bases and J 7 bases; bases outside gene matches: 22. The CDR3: CASPLLGDSPNYGTQYF. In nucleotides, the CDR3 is TGCGCCAGCCCCCTCCTGGGGGACAGTCCTAATTATGGGACCCAGTACTTC.

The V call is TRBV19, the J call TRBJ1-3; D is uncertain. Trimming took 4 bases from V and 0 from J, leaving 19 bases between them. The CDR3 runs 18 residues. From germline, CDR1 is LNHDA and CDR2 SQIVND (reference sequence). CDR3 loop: CASSTRLGHSFSGNTIYF. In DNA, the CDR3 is TGTGCCAGTAGTACCCGACTCGGTCACAGCTTCTCTGGAAACACCATATATTTT.